Listed here are 19 T cell receptor beta chains from one sample, sequenced in a study of T cells in Graves' hyperthyroidism and ophthalmopathy. TCR beta CDR3 regions were amplified from RNA transcripts. Primed by the HTBI set, a first-round RT-PCR was run on the TCR CDR3. TCRdb re-derived calls from the multiplex PCR reads in MiXCR, one entry per CDR3 protein. In the table there are 300,000 to 350,000 distinct CDR3 sequences, 20% to 25% of which are singletons. Sequencing was carried out using blood. All receptors derive from a woman in her 50s with Graves' hyperthyroidism.

This clonotype was observed a handful of times. The rearrangement uses TRBV12-3 or TRBV12-4 and TRBJ2-7; D is uncertain. This CDR3 contains 15 residues. The germline V and J ends were trimmed by 5 bases and 2 bases, with 16 bases remaining between them. CDR3 sequence reads: CASSGVGFRAYEQYF. In nucleotides, the CDR3 is TGTGCCAGCAGTGGGGTGGGGTTCCGGGCCTACGAGCAGTACTTC.

This sequence joins TRBV7-9 and TRBJ1-5, with 7 bases lining up with TRBD1. J gave up 3 bases and V 0 bases, and 5 bases lay outside the gene matches. This CDR3 is built from 16 residues. From germline, CDR1 is SEHNR and CDR2 FQNEAQ (reference sequence). CDR3: CASSLAQGINNQPQHF. The CDR3 DNA is TGTGCCAGCAGCTTAGCACAGGGGATTAACAATCAGCCCCAGCATTTT.

This clonotype was observed a few times. The chain couples TRBV10-2 to TRBJ1-4; perhaps TRBD1 as D (5 bases). Germline V lookup: CDR1 WSHSY, CDR2 SAAADI. The CDR3 extends over 14 amino acids. V was cut by 4 bases and J by 6 bases, with 12 bases left in between. The CDR3 sequence: CASSGGVRDEKLFF. CDR3 sequence (DNA): TGCGCCAGCAGTGGGGGGGTACGAGATGAAAAACTGTTTTTT.

This clonotype has a count of ten or more. The CDR3 reads CASSSPDRGAYEQYF. The CDR3 nucleotides are TGTGCCAGCAGCTCCCCCGACAGGGGGGCCTACGAGCAGTACTTC. This rearrangement joins TRBV11-3 to TRBJ2-7; 9 bases map to TRBD1. CDR1 is SGHNT, CDR2 YENEEA, per germline. This CDR3 contains 15 residues. Trimming at V came to 4 bases and at J to 2 bases, leaving 6 bases not matched to a gene.

This clonotype came up many times. The chain combines TRBV30 with TRBJ2-1; no definite D call. Trimming took 8 bases from V and 2 from J, leaving 19 bases between them. The CDR3 extends over 15 amino acids. Germline V gene sequence: CDR1 GTSNPN, CDR2 SVGIG (reference sequence). The CDR3 reads CAGQGRQKTYNEQFF. CDR3 coding DNA: TGTGCCGGCCAAGGGCGGCAGAAGACCTACAATGAGCAGTTCTTC.

This clonotype was seen ten or more times. This sequence joins TRBV18 and TRBJ2-7; TRBD1 matches 7 bases. Germline CDR1 and CDR2: KGHSH and LQKENI. The CDR3 consists of 14 residues. The junction had 5 bases not matched to a gene; V was cut back by 4 bases and J by 2 bases. The DNA for the CDR3 is TGTGCCAGCTCACGACAGGGAGCAGCCTACGAGCAGTACTTC. It specifies CASSRQGAAYEQYF. Full variable domain (rest looked up from reference TRBV18 and TRBJ2-7): NAGVMQNPRHLVRRRGQEARLRCSPMKGHSHVYWYRQLPEEGLKFMVYLQKENIIDESGMPKERFSAEFPKEGPSILRIQQVVRGDSAAYFCASSRQGAAYEQYFGPGTRLTVT.

This clonotype was seen a handful of times. The chain uses TRBV6-2 or TRBV6-3 and TRBJ2-1, with 8 bases matching TRBD2. Germline assignment: CDR1 MNHEY and CDR2 SVGEGT. V dropped 6 bases and J dropped 3; count of bases not matched to a gene: 7. The length of the CDR3 is 15 residues. The CDR3, as DNA: TGTGCCAGCAGCCGTCCGGGACTAGTCTACAATGAGCAGTTCTTC. Translated, it gives CASSRPGLVYNEQFF.

This clonotype occurred many times. The V and J genes are TRBV20-1 and TRBJ2-7; D unresolved. This CDR3 has 17 amino acids. Looked up from germline, CDR1 is DFQATT and CDR2 is SNEGSKA (reference sequence). V lost 1 base and J lost 5, with 24 bases in between. The CDR3 DNA follows: TGCAGTGCTAGAGTCGAACTATCATTTCTGGCGTTCGACGAGCAGTACTTC. Translated: CSARVELSFLAFDEQYF.

This clonotype was counted a few times. J is TRBJ2-1 and V is TRBV2; TRBD2 is a possible D gene (6 bases). The V end was cut by 1 base, the J end by 3 bases, with 22 bases between. Germline V CDR1 and CDR2: SNHLY, FYNNEI. The CDR3 extends over 19 amino acids. The DNA of the CDR3 is TGTGCCAGCAGTGAAGGAATTCTGATCTGGCAGGGAGGCTACAATGAGCAGTTCTTC. Residues: CASSEGILIWQGGYNEQFF.

As to this clonotype: This may arise from a read error, as a much more abundant clone is one base away. The rearrangement uses TRBV12-3 or TRBV12-4 and TRBJ2-1, with D possibly being TRBD1 or TRBD2 (5 bases each). The CDR3 spans 14 residues. The CDR3 region has the DNA TGTGCCAGCAGTTTGTCCTCCCGGGGCAATGAGCAGCTCTTC. This codes for CASSLSSRGNEQLF.

This clonotype has ten or more counts. The chain couples TRBV3-1 to TRBJ2-7; the D is unclear. CDR3 length: 11 residues. Germline loops: CDR1 LGHDT, CDR2 YNNKEL (reference sequence). V was cut by 1 base and J by 2 bases, with 0 bases left in between. The CDR3 DNA sequence: TGTGCCAGCAGCCAAGCCTACGAGCAGTACTTC. It translates to CASSQAYEQYF.

This chain connects TRBV28 to TRBJ2-5; tentative D call: TRBD1 (6 bases). CDR3 length equals 14 residues. Germline V lookup: CDR1 MDHEN, CDR2 SYDVKM. V lost 6 bases and J lost 5, with 16 bases in between. The CDR3 sequence is CASRTTGRRETQYF. Written as DNA, the CDR3 is TGTGCCAGCAGAACAACAGGGAGAAGGGAGACCCAGTACTTC.

The chain uses TRBV28 and TRBJ2-6, with D uncertain. CDR3 length equals 15 residues. The germline V gene has CDR1 MDHEN and CDR2 SYDVKM. V was cut by 6 bases and J by 1 base, with 10 bases left in between. The CDR3: CASSPSGSGANVLTF. The CDR3 region has the DNA TGTGCCAGCAGCCCATCGGGTTCTGGGGCCAACGTCCTGACTTTC.

This clonotype is a singleton in its sample. A much larger clonotype is one base distant, so this may be a read error. This chain joins TRBV4-1 and TRBJ1-2, with unresolved D. V was shortened by 1 base and J by 10 bases, with 19 bases between the two germline ends. Germline lookup yields CDR1 MGHRA and CDR2 YSYEKL. The CDR3 consists of 15 residues. CDR3 in amino acids: CASSQVGARGPDYTF. The CDR3 bases are TGCGCCAGCAGCCAAGTAGGAGCCAGAGGACCTGACTACACCTTC.

This clonotype appeared many times. The chain uses TRBV3-1 and TRBJ2-7, with D unresolved. V gave up 6 bases and J gave up 3 bases, with 9 bases separating them. Germline-derived CDR1 and CDR2 are LGHDT and YNNKEL (reference sequence). The CDR3 length is 12 residues. This CDR3 is CASRSPFYEQYF. The CDR3 DNA is TGTGCCAGCAGATCTCCCTTCTACGAGCAGTACTTC.

This clonotype was picked up many times. The V gene is TRBV12-3 or TRBV12-4, the J gene TRBJ2-7; TRBD2 matches at 10 bases. The CDR3 extends over 15 amino acids. V shed 6 bases and J 5 bases; nucleotides not matched to a gene: 10. The CDR3 is CASRGSRLAGDEQYF. The CDR3 DNA reads as TGTGCCAGCAGAGGCTCGCGGCTAGCGGGAGACGAGCAGTACTTC.

For the CDR3, the DNA is TGTGCCAGCAGTGAGTCCAGCGGGGGGTTCAACGAGCAGTACTTC. Translating gives CASSESSGGFNEQYF. V gene TRBV6-1 combines with J gene TRBJ2-7; 9 bases match TRBD2. Germline V lookup: CDR1 MNHNS, CDR2 SASEGT. V was pared by 3 bases and J by 5 bases, with 8 bases of the junction left unmatched. This CDR3 has 15 amino acids.

This clonotype has ten or more counts. This sequence joins TRBV6-1 and TRBJ2-7; D may be TRBD1 (5 bases). Trimming cost V 6 bases and J 0 bases, with 12 bases left between them. Germline-derived CDR1 and CDR2 are MNHNS and SASEGT. This CDR3 comprises 14 residues. The CDR3 sequence is CASSPGWSSYEQYF. The CDR3 bases are TGTGCCAGCAGCCCAGGGTGGAGCTCCTACGAGCAGTACTTC.

This clonotype was observed many times. This chain joins TRBV11-2 and TRBJ2-4; weak D call: TRBD1 (7 bases). V was trimmed by 4 bases and J by 6 bases, leaving 19 bases between them. This CDR3 contains 16 residues. Germline lookup yields CDR1 SGHAT and CDR2 FQNNGV. This chain's CDR3 is CASSSQIAGQRNIQYF. CDR3 DNA sequence: TGTGCCAGCAGCTCCCAAATCGCGGGACAGAGAAACATTCAGTACTTC.